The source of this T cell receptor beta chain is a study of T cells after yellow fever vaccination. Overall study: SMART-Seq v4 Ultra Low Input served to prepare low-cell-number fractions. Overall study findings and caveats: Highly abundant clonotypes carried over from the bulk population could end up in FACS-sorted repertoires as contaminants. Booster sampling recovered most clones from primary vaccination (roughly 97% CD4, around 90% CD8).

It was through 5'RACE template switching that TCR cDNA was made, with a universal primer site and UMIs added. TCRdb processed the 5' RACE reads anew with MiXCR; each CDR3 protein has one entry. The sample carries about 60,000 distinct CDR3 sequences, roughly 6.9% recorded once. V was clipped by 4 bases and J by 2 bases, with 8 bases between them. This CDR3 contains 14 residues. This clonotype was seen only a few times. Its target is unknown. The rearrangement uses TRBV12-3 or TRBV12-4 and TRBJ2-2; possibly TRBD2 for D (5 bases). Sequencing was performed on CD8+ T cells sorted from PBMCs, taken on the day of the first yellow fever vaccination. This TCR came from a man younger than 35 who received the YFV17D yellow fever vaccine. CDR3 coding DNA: TGTGCCAGCAGTTGGACGGGAAACACCGGGGAGCTGTTTTTT. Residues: CASSWTGNTGELFF.